These 32 T cell receptor beta chains came from one sample sequenced in a study of response to subunit inactivated influenza vaccine. TCRdb reprocessed the RT-PCR reads via MiXCR and lists one record per CDR3 protein. Altogether 800,000 to 1,000,000 distinct CDR3 sequences are present, around 20% being singletons, with the ten largest covering roughly 10%. The sample here was PBMCs from blood, taken less than 6 days after vaccination. The receptors originated from a man aged 45 to 65 who received an inactivated influenza vaccine.

This clonotype was observed a handful of times. V and J are TRBV29-1 and TRBJ2-3; 14 bases match TRBD2. This CDR3 comprises 14 residues. Germline V CDR1 and CDR2: SQVTM, ANQGSEA. After removal of 6 bases from V and 10 bases from J, the junction contained 9 bases not matched to a gene. DNA of the CDR3: TGCAGCGTCGGGACTAGCGGGAGCCTCTCCCCGCAGTATTTT. Protein product: CSVGTSGSLSPQYF.

In its sample, this clonotype was seen a few times. The gene calls are TRBV30 and TRBJ2-3; 9 bases are shared with TRBD1. In germline, CDR1 is GTSNPN, CDR2 SVGIG (reference sequence). Trimming cost V 7 bases and J 6 bases; bases outside gene matches: 14. This CDR3 is 15 amino acids long. The DNA of the CDR3 is TGTGCCTACGCCATCCGACAGGGGGTCTGGGATACGCAGTATTTT. Encoded protein: CAYAIRQGVWDTQYF.

This clonotype showed up just a few times. The chain combines TRBV5-8 with TRBJ2-1, with TRBD1 as a possible D gene (6 bases). This CDR3 has 15 amino acids. V was trimmed by 4 bases and J by 4 bases, leaving 15 bases between them. CDR1 and CDR2 from the germline V gene are SGHTS and YDEGEE. The CDR3 is CASSTRGNDYNEQFF. The CDR3 DNA reads as TGTGCCAGCAGCACCAGGGGTAATGATTACAATGAGCAGTTCTTC.

The chain is built from TRBV5-4 and TRBJ1-2, with D unresolved. The germline V gene has CDR1 SGHNT and CDR2 YYREEE (reference sequence). The CDR3 loop spans 16 amino acids. V lost 0 bases and J lost 2, with 14 bases in between. The CDR3 loop reads CASSLAGGAANYGYTF. In DNA, the CDR3 is TGTGCCAGCAGCTTGGCCGGAGGAGCTGCGAACTATGGCTACACCTTC.

The chain carries TRBV21-1 and TRBJ2-7; TRBD1 is the table's D call and was not checked against the DNA. TRBV21-1 is given as a pseudogene. The CDR3 loop spans 15 amino acids. The CDR3 coding sequence is TGTGCCAGCAGCGCCTTAGACAGGTTCTCCTACGAGCAGTACTTC. Translated, it gives CASSALDRFSYEQYF.

In this sample, this clonotype turned up many times. V and J are TRBV10-3 and TRBJ1-2; 9 bases line up with TRBD1. The trim removed 4 bases at V and 4 bases at J, leaving 4 bases unmatched. Per germline, CDR1 ENHRY and CDR2 SYGVKD. This CDR3 has 14 amino acids. The CDR3 coding sequence is TGTGCCATCAGTGCTGGACAGGGGCTCTATGGCTACACCTTC. As protein: CAISAGQGLYGYTF.

The table lists this clonotype with many counts. The V call is TRBV29-1, the J call TRBJ2-7; possible D gene TRBD2, 5 bases. The CDR3 has 11 residues. CDR1 and CDR2 from the germline V gene are SQVTM and ANQGSEA. The V end was cut by 7 bases, the J end by 3 bases, with 10 bases between. CDR3 region: CSAERGYEQYF. The CDR3 DNA follows: TGCAGCGCAGAACGGGGCTACGAGCAGTACTTC.

V usage is TRBV7-2 and J usage is TRBJ2-7, with 8 bases that match TRBD1. The germline gives CDR1 SGHTA, CDR2 FQGNSA. The junction had 11 bases not matched to a gene; V was cut back by 5 bases and J by 2 bases. The CDR3 length is 16 residues. The CDR3 coding sequence is TGTGCCAGCAGCCCTGGGCCGGGACAGGAGACCTACGAGCAGTACTTC. Its translation: CASSPGPGQETYEQYF.

This clonotype was observed at least ten times. This chain links TRBV12-3 or TRBV12-4 with TRBJ1-2, with 8 bases fitting TRBD1. After removal of 1 base from V and 5 bases from J, the junction contained 12 bases not matched to a gene. This CDR3 is 17 amino acids long. In DNA form, the CDR3 reads TGTGCCAGCAGTTTAGGCCCTACTGGACAGGGCCGATATGGCTACACCTTC. Encoded protein: CASSLGPTGQGRYGYTF.

A few counts support this clonotype. V usage is TRBV6-1 and J usage is TRBJ1-1; D is uncertain. Germline assignment: CDR1 MNHNS and CDR2 SASEGT. There are 13 residues in the CDR3. V lost 4 bases and J lost 6, with 12 bases in between. For the CDR3, the DNA is TGTGCCAGCAGTGCCGGGCGAGGATCTGAAGCTTTCTTT. Its protein is CASSAGRGSEAFF.

The table lists this clonotype with many counts. The chain uses TRBV20-1 and TRBJ2-7; TRBD2 matches 9 bases. The V gene end was trimmed by 8 bases and the J gene end by 0 bases; junction bases not matched to a gene: 2. The germline V gene has CDR1 DFQATT and CDR2 SNEGSKA (reference sequence). This CDR3 is built from 12 residues. The chain's CDR3 is CSYSGSSYEQYF. For the CDR3, the DNA is TGCAGTTATAGCGGGAGCTCCTACGAGCAGTACTTC.

This clonotype was picked up a small number of times. The chain joins TRBV20-1 to TRBJ2-3; D is ambiguous. This CDR3 has 13 amino acids. Trimming removed 1 base from V and 1 base from J, with 6 bases in between. Germline-derived CDR1 and CDR2 are DFQATT and SNEGSKA (reference sequence). The CDR3 sequence: CSARVWGTDTQYF. CDR3 in DNA: TGCAGTGCTAGAGTGTGGGGCACAGATACGCAGTATTTT.

Here the CDR3 reads CSARGGVAASTDTQYF. The CDR3 nucleotides read TGCAGTGCTAGAGGAGGGGTAGCAGCTAGCACAGATACGCAGTATTTT. The chain has TRBV20-1 and TRBJ2-3, with D tentatively TRBD1 or TRBD2 (5 bases each). V dropped 1 base and J dropped 0 bases, with 14 bases sitting between them. This CDR3 has 16 amino acids. Germline values: CDR1 DFQATT, CDR2 SNEGSKA (reference sequence).

The V call is TRBV15, the J call TRBJ1-5; D not certain. The germline CDR1 and CDR2 sequences are LNHNV and YYDKDF (reference sequence). The CDR3 loop spans 12 amino acids. Trimming shortened V by 8 bases and J by 1 base, and 6 bases separated the two germline ends. CDR3 residues: CATGLSNQPQHF. Here the CDR3 DNA reads TGTGCCACCGGGTTGAGCAATCAGCCCCAGCATTTT.

This sequence joins TRBV7-2 and TRBJ2-7; 8 nucleotides match TRBD1. V lost 3 bases, J lost 6 bases, and 4 bases stayed unmatched. Germline loops: CDR1 SGHTA, CDR2 FQGNSA. The CDR3 loop spans 13 amino acids. The CDR3, as DNA: TGTGCCAGCAGCTTCAAAACAGGGGGCGAGCAGTACTTC. It is translated as CASSFKTGGEQYF.

V and J are TRBV10-3 and TRBJ2-3; TRBD2 agrees at 10 bases. This CDR3 contains 18 residues. The V and J ends lost 4 bases and 1 base, in that order; junction bases with no gene match: 11. Germline CDR1 reads ENHRY; CDR2 reads SYGVKD. CDR3 region: CAISGAAGGHSGTDTQYF. Here the CDR3 DNA reads TGTGCCATCAGTGGGGCAGCGGGGGGGCACTCTGGCACAGATACGCAGTATTTT.

This clonotype was seen more than once but under ten times. V usage is TRBV20-1 and J usage is TRBJ2-4, with no clear D. Looked up from germline, CDR1 is DFQATT and CDR2 is SNEGSKA (reference sequence). The CDR3 extends over 15 amino acids. V lost 4 bases, J lost 0 bases, and 13 bases lay in between. CDR3 residues: CSANHRTLAKNIQYF. CDR3 nucleotide sequence: TGCAGTGCTAATCACAGAACTTTAGCCAAAAACATTCAGTACTTC.

V usage is TRBV6-2 or TRBV6-3 and J usage is TRBJ2-5; 10 bases are a match to TRBD1. The trim removed 0 bases at V and 4 bases at J, leaving 8 bases unmatched. The germline CDR1 and CDR2 sequences are MNHEY and SVGEGT. The length of the CDR3 is 17 residues. In DNA form, the CDR3 reads TGTGCCAGCAGTTACTCTAAGGGACAGGGGATACGAGAGACCCAGTACTTC. This codes for CASSYSKGQGIRETQYF.

This clonotype turned up a few times. The chain employs TRBV20-1 and TRBJ1-1, with a possible D match to TRBD1 (5 bases). The CDR3 loop spans 12 amino acids. Trimming removed 6 bases at V and 1 base at J, with 9 bases between. CDR1 and CDR2 (germline): DFQATT, SNEGSKA (reference sequence). DNA of the CDR3: TGCAGTGCCCCTACAGGGAACACTGAAGCTTTCTTT. Protein product: CSAPTGNTEAFF.

This clonotype was found a few times. This chain uses TRBV7-2 with TRBJ2-1, with 8 bases that match TRBD2. Germline assignment: CDR1 SGHTA and CDR2 FQGNSA. V was pared by 3 bases and J by 0 bases, with 7 bases of the junction left unmatched. This CDR3 region has 17 residues. The CDR3 sequence: CASSFTLAASSYNEQFF. The CDR3 DNA is TGTGCCAGCAGCTTCACACTAGCGGCTTCCTCCTACAATGAGCAGTTCTTC.

V gene TRBV20-1 combines with J gene TRBJ1-3; 10 bases map to TRBD1. V was clipped by 8 bases and J by 0 bases; unmatched bases: 4. The CDR3 extends over 14 amino acids. The germline V gene has CDR1 DFQATT and CDR2 SNEGSKA (reference sequence). CDR3 sequence reads: CSYDRGLSGNTIYF. CDR3 DNA sequence: TGCAGTTACGACAGGGGGCTCTCTGGAAACACCATATATTTT.

The chain carries TRBV7-2 and TRBJ2-1; 7 nucleotides align to TRBD2. Trimming at V came to 5 bases and at J to 8 bases, leaving 12 bases not matched to a gene. CDR1 is SGHTA, CDR2 FQGNSA, per germline. The CDR3 extends over 15 amino acids. CDR3 DNA: TGTGCCAGCAGCCCAAGTGGGGGGGGAGTGGATGAGCAGTTCTTC. It codes for CASSPSGGGVDEQFF.

In this sample, this clonotype turned up many times. V gene TRBV12-3 or TRBV12-4 combines with J gene TRBJ2-3; a weak D match, TRBD2 (5 bases). The length of the CDR3 is 14 residues. Trimming took 5 bases from V and 1 from J, leaving 10 bases between them. The CDR3, as DNA: TGTGCCAGCAGTCCCGCCGGGGGCACAGATACGCAGTATTTT. It yields the protein CASSPAGGTDTQYF.

This clonotype has more than one count but fewer than ten. This chain links TRBV20-1 with TRBJ2-7, with TRBD2 identical over 8 bases. The V and J ends lost 6 bases and 3 bases, in that order; junction bases with no gene match: 10. From germline, CDR1 is DFQATT and CDR2 SNEGSKA (reference sequence). The CDR3 covers 14 residues. CDR3 in DNA: TGCAGTGCCCCAAAGGCGGGGGGATTCTACGAGCAGTACTTC. It is translated as CSAPKAGGFYEQYF.

This sequence joins TRBV12-3 or TRBV12-4 and TRBJ2-1; TRBD1 matches 7 bases. The ends lost 5 bases at V and 9 bases at J; junction bases unmatched: 16. The CDR3 spans 16 residues. The CDR3 nucleotides read TGTGCCAGCAGTCAAACCGGGACAGCCTTGTCAGTTGAGCAGTTCTTC. Amino acids: CASSQTGTALSVEQFF.

The table lists this clonotype with a few counts. The V and J genes are TRBV5-1 and TRBJ2-3; D unclear. The CDR3 consists of 15 residues. V gave up 0 bases and J gave up 0 bases, with 8 bases separating them. The V gene's germline CDR1 is SGHRS and CDR2 YFSETQ. CDR3 sequence reads: CASSLGDLSTDTQYF. The DNA of the CDR3 is TGCGCCAGCAGCTTGGGGGATCTTAGCACAGATACGCAGTATTTT.

This clonotype appeared a few times. The rearrangement uses TRBV29-1 and TRBJ1-1; D gene uncertain. The germline gives CDR1 SQVTM, CDR2 ANQGSEA. The CDR3 length is 14 residues. Trimming pared 1 base from V and 0 bases from J, leaving 9 bases between. The CDR3 loop is CSVEGVVLNTEAFF. CDR3 nucleotide sequence: TGCAGCGTTGAAGGGGTGGTATTGAACACTGAAGCTTTCTTT.

This clonotype was counted only a few times. V is TRBV10-2 and J is TRBJ2-3, with 7 bases lining up with TRBD1. CDR3 length: 14 amino acids. V lost 2 bases and J lost 8; bases outside the gene matches: 7. Germline V gene data show CDR1 as WSHSY and CDR2 as SAAADI. CDR3: CASSEQGQGVTQYF. The CDR3 DNA reads as TGCGCCAGCAGTGAGCAGGGGCAGGGGGTTACGCAGTATTTT.

This clonotype was counted between two and nine times. The rearrangement links TRBV27 to TRBJ2-1; 13 bases fit TRBD2. The CDR3 is 16 residues long. Trimming took 4 bases from V and 7 from J; bases not matched to a gene: 7. Germline CDR1 and CDR2: MNHEY and SMNVEV (reference sequence). In DNA, the CDR3 is TGTGCCAGCAGTTACCTACTAGCGGGAGGGGGGAATGAGCAGTTCTTC. Translation: CASSYLLAGGGNEQFF.

The gene calls are TRBV3-1 and TRBJ1-1; 8 bases match TRBD1. CDR1 and CDR2 from the germline V gene are LGHDT and YNNKEL (reference sequence). V shed 4 bases and J 5 bases; nucleotides not matched to a gene: 9. This CDR3 has 15 residues. The CDR3 DNA reads TGTGCCAGCAGCCCCCGGACAGGGAGTAGGACTGAAGCTTTCTTT. Encoded protein: CASSPRTGSRTEAFF.

This clonotype has just a few counts. The rearrangement uses TRBV29-1 and TRBJ1-1; 9 bases agree with TRBD1. There are 14 residues in the CDR3. Germline V gene sequence: CDR1 SQVTM, CDR2 ANQGSEA. The CDR3 nucleotides are TGCAGTTCGGGGACAGGGATCTCGAACACTGAAGCTTTCTTT. Its protein product is CSSGTGISNTEAFF.

J is TRBJ2-7 and V is TRBV12-3 or TRBV12-4, with D perhaps TRBD2 (6 bases). V shed 0 bases and J shed 12 bases, with 15 bases lying between them. The length of the CDR3 is 13 residues. As DNA, the CDR3 is TGTGCCAGCAGTTTAGCGCGGGAAGGACCCTCGTACTTC. Protein: CASSLAREGPSYF.